This paragraph reports one T cell receptor (beta chain). As yet, its antigen is unknown. The entry originates in a study of Ad26.COV2.S vaccination and SARS-CoV-2 variants. On the study more broadly: The vaccine Ad26.COV2.S was put into the muscle once, or twice with 56 days between.

V lost 3 bases and J 10 bases, leaving 10 bases between the germline ends. Germline CDR1 reads SEHNR; CDR2 reads FQNEAQ (reference sequence). The CDR3 spans 13 residues. The repertoire was sequenced with immunoSEQ multiplex PCR; TCRdb's copy has only in-frame clones and lacks some. The sample holds hundreds of thousands of clones, roughly 90% seen once. General study results and limits: Whether participants received vaccine or placebo, their non-spike TCR breadth was similar.

Treatment here: 15 to 20 received Ad26.COV2.S at low or high dose, single or two shots; roughly five received placebo; per-sample allocation not given. Following the first vaccine or placebo injection, samples were taken on day 63. The specimen was peripheral blood, collected in a trial of Ad26.COV2.S vaccine versus placebo. This chain uses TRBV7-9 with TRBJ1-6; a possible D gene is TRBD1 (5 bases). The TCR was taken from a person aged 18-65 years who received the Ad26.COV2.S COVID-19 vaccine or a placebo. DNA of the CDR3: TGTGCCAGCAGCTTCAGGGATGGATCACCCCTCCACTTT. It translates to CASSFRDGSPLHF.